This TCR beta chain was documented in a study of shared T cell receptors in the human thymus. TCRdb's copy holds only in-frame clones and misses some; the assay was immunoSEQ multiplex PCR. The data hold some 760,000 clones, with 80% to 90% observed a single time. The CDR3 loop spans 17 amino acids. Germline CDR1 MDHEN, CDR2 SYDVKM. Trimming took off 5 bases at V and 2 bases at J, with 20 bases between the two ends. The sample holds a few counts of this clone. The same data also contributed to another study, on human thymus T cells. That study adds: Corrective cardiac surgery supplied the resected thymus tissue. An apparent bias in V and J gene usage was seen in thymic and blood repertoires. Highly overlapping thymic repertoires in unrelated individuals were reported by related research.

The sample consisted of thymocytes. The receptor comes from a girl less than two years old with a congenital heart defect. The chain joins TRBV28 to TRBJ2-3; D call uncertain. This CDR3 reads CASSRGKIYVYTDTQYF. The CDR3 bases are TGTGCCAGCAGTAGAGGAAAAATTTATGTGTACACAGATACGCAGTATTTT.